One sample yielded the 8 T cell receptor beta chains listed below, sequenced in a study of radiotherapy plus CTLA-4 blockade in lung cancer. Produced via immunoSEQ multiplex PCR; TCRdb's table is partial and in-frame only. The sample has 30,000 to 35,000 clones; roughly four fifths are singletons. The source material was peripheral blood, sampled from a patient treated with radiotherapy plus ipilimumab. The receptors shown here come from a human donor with non-small cell lung cancer that progressed on radiotherapy plus ipilimumab.

The gene calls are TRBV28 and TRBJ2-5; 10 positions match TRBD1. Germline V lookup: CDR1 MDHEN, CDR2 SYDVKM. V trimming: 2 bases; J trimming: 12 bases; junction bases outside the gene matches: 12. This CDR3 spans 15 amino acids. The CDR3 reads CASSLGDRGPTREYF. The DNA of the CDR3 is TGTGCCAGCAGTTTAGGGGACAGGGGCCCCACCCGTGAGTACTTC.

This clone was recorded a few times. The chain employs TRBV29-1 and TRBJ2-1; TRBD2 agrees at 7 bases. The CDR3 is 12 amino acids. The trim removed 6 bases at V and 10 bases at J, leaving 9 bases unmatched. Germline lookup yields CDR1 SQVTM and CDR2 ANQGSEA. DNA of the CDR3: TGCAGCGTCCCCCATTCTAGCGGCGAGCAGTTCTTC. This encodes CSVPHSSGEQFF.

The V call is TRBV9, the J call TRBJ2-1, with TRBD1 matching 11 bases. This CDR3 contains 17 residues. Germline CDR1 SGDLS, CDR2 YYNGEE. With V trimmed by 4 bases and J by 7 bases, 13 bases remained unmatched. The CDR3 DNA sequence: TGTGCCAGCAGCCCCAAAACGTGGGACAGGGGGTTTAATGAGCAGTTCTTC. Protein: CASSPKTWDRGFNEQFF.

This sequence joins TRBV21-1 and TRBJ2-5; TRBD2, the table's D call, lacks a check against the DNA. TRBV21-1 is a documented pseudogene. The CDR3 has 15 residues. CDR3: CAILRLGLFQETQYF. CDR3 bases: TGTGCCATCCTTCGACTCGGACTTTTTCAAGAGACCCAGTACTTC.

This chain joins TRBV2 and TRBJ2-4; D unclear. Germline CDR1 is SNHLY and CDR2 is FYNNEI. The CDR3 is 13 residues long. The ends were cut back, 4 bases at V and 6 bases at J, with 10 bases in the middle. CDR3 sequence reads: CASSVHAGNIQYF. CDR3 nucleotide sequence: TGTGCCAGCAGTGTCCATGCAGGAAACATTCAGTACTTC.

The rearrangement uses TRBV19 and TRBJ2-3, with 9 bases lining up with TRBD2. CDR1 and CDR2 from the germline V gene are LNHDA and SQIVND (reference sequence). The trim removed 6 bases at V and 4 bases at J, leaving 17 bases unmatched. CDR3 size: 18 residues. This CDR3 reads CASSPMGRRGGKADTQYF. CDR3 nucleotides: TGTGCCAGTAGCCCCATGGGCCGGCGGGGGGGCAAGGCAGATACGCAGTATTTT.

The chain carries TRBV7-9 and TRBJ1-2, with 12 bases that match TRBD1. CDR3 size: 17 residues. Germline V gives CDR1 SEHNR, CDR2 FQNEAQ (reference sequence). Trimming cost V 2 bases and J 4 bases; bases outside gene matches: 8. The chain's CDR3 is CASSLRGTGGSPYGYTF. The CDR3 bases are TGTGCCAGCAGCTTACGGGGGACAGGGGGCTCCCCCTATGGCTACACCTTC. Variable domain in full (rest from reference TRBV7-9 and TRBJ1-2): DTGVSQNPRHKITKRGQNVTFRCDPISEHNRLYWYRQTLGQGPEFLTYFQNEAQLEKSRLLSDRFSAERPKGSFSTLEIQRTEQGDSAMYLCASSLRGTGGSPYGYTFGSGTRLTVV.

This chain connects TRBV27 to TRBJ1-1, with D possibly matching TRBD1 (5 bases). Trimming pared 6 bases from V and 5 bases from J, leaving 13 bases between. The length of the CDR3 is 13 residues. Germline CDR1 MNHEY, CDR2 SMNVEV (reference sequence). CDR3 sequence: CASSQRGGTEAFF. CDR3 nucleotide sequence: TGTGCCAGCAGCCAAAGGGGAGGAACTGAAGCTTTCTTT.